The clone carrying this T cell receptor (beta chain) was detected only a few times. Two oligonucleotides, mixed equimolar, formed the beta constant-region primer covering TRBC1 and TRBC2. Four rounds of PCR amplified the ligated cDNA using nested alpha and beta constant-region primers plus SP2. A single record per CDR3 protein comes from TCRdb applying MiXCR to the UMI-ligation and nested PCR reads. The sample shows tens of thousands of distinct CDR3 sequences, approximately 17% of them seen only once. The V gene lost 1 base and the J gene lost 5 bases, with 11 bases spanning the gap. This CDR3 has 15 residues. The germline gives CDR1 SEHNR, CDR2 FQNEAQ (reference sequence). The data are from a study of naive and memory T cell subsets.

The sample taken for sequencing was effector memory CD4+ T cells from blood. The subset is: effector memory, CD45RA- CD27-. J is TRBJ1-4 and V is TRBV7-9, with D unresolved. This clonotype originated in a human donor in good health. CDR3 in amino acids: CASSLGGRRNEKLFF. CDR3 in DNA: TGTGCCAGCAGCTTAGGCGGCAGGAGAAATGAAAAACTGTTTTTT.